This T cell receptor (beta chain) was found in a study of cytomegalovirus exposure and HLA in healthy donors. Study-wide results and caveats: Association of some 18,000 TCR beta sequences with HLA alleles was found at 0.05 false discovery rate in a later analysis. In a later analysis, a genetic analysis reported fewer productive-TCR N-insertions in an Asian-associated ancestry cluster than the cohort average. In a later analysis, DRB1 alleles had the most associated TCRs; HLA-C alleles the fewest.

A word on this clone: Its antigen remains unidentified.

The study ran its PCR with 60 Vbeta and 13 Jbeta primers. The data were produced by immunoSEQ multiplex PCR, yet TCRdb's version contains in-frame clones alone and is incomplete. The sample has about 120,000 clones, roughly 68% seen once. V shed 8 bases and J 7 bases; nucleotides not matched to a gene: 10. The CDR3 covers 14 residues. Germline lookup yields CDR1 GTSNPN and CDR2 SVGIG (reference sequence). The TCR originated in a young woman in good health and CMV-seronegative. The sample was PBMCs. The V and J genes are TRBV30 and TRBJ2-2; 10 bases are shared with TRBD2. The CDR3: CAGDLAGAGGELFF. The CDR3 DNA follows: TGTGCCGGAGACCTAGCGGGAGCGGGCGGGGAGCTGTTTTTT.